Following are 18 T cell receptor beta chains from one sample sequenced in a study of T cell responses to AZD1222 COVID-19 vaccine (dated by TCRdb to about 2021). Read against the paper, the sample's time point label means: about 28 days (+/-7) after the second vaccine dose. The library came from the immunoSEQ multiplex PCR assay. Entries here come from immuneACCESS through TCRdb and include only in-frame sequences with V and J called. Some clones fail to appear in such tables; in the studies checked, an unresolved V gene covers under half of the shortfall, and the cause of the remainder is unknown. Recorded for this sample are 150,000 or so clones; roughly nine tenths of them occurred a single time. 1% to 1.5% of the sample is held by the ten biggest clonotypes. Source: peripheral blood, taken 28 days after the second AZD1222 dose. Source of these receptors: an adult who received the AZD1222 COVID-19 vaccine.

V is TRBV11-2 and J is TRBJ2-7; 12 bases are shared with TRBD2. Unmatched junction bases numbered 9, after V lost 0 bases and J lost 3 bases. The CDR3 is 18 residues long. Per the germline V gene, CDR1 is SGHAT and CDR2 is FQNNGV. The CDR3 DNA reads TGTGCCAGCAGCTTAGATAGCTCACTAGCGGGAGGCTTCTACGAGCAGTACTTC. Translation gives CASSLDSSLAGGFYEQYF.

The chain is built from TRBV6-2 or TRBV6-3 and TRBJ2-5, with D unresolved. The length of the CDR3 is 14 residues. Trimming removed 3 bases at V and 0 bases at J, with 8 bases between. The germline gives CDR1 MNHEY, CDR2 SVGEGT. The CDR3 nucleotides are TGTGCCAGCAGTTATGTGACCGACCAAGAGACCCAGTACTTC. The encoded protein is CASSYVTDQETQYF.

The CDR3 sequence is CASSLSVDEAFF. CDR3 nucleotide sequence: TGTGCCAGCAGTTTATCGGTGGATGAAGCTTTCTTT. This chain joins TRBV27 and TRBJ1-1; no definite D call. The CDR3 has 12 amino acids. Germline V gene data show CDR1 as MNHEY and CDR2 as SMNVEV (reference sequence). With 0 bases removed from V and 7 bases from J, the gap between germline ends came to 6 bases.

V is TRBV6-6 and J is TRBJ1-4; 7 bases line up with TRBD1. Per germline, CDR1 MNHNY and CDR2 SVGAGI (reference sequence). Trimming at V came to 6 bases and at J to 0 bases, leaving 7 bases not matched to a gene. The CDR3 runs to 16 residues. The CDR3 region is CASRTTQGPTNEKLFF. DNA for the CDR3: TGTGCCAGCAGGACTACACAGGGGCCAACTAATGAAAAACTGTTTTTT.

The CDR3 coding sequence is TGTGCCATCAGTGAGTCAGGGGGCAGCGGGGAGCTGTTTTTT. It yields the protein CAISESGGSGELFF. The chain links TRBV10-3 to TRBJ2-2; TRBD1 aligns across 7 bases. The CDR3 runs to 14 residues. Germline values: CDR1 ENHRY, CDR2 SYGVKD. After removal of 0 bases from V and 7 bases from J, the junction contained 2 bases not matched to a gene.

The genes are TRBV27 and TRBJ2-7; no definite D call. V dropped 5 bases and J dropped 2 bases, with 19 bases sitting between them. CDR1 is MNHEY, CDR2 SMNVEV, per germline (reference sequence). The CDR3 runs to 16 residues. For the CDR3, the DNA is TGTGCCAGCAGTCCCCGAGTGGGCACCGGGCCCTACGAGCAGTACTTC. Translation: CASSPRVGTGPYEQYF.

The rearrangement uses TRBV9 and TRBJ1-4; D gene ambiguous. Per germline, CDR1 SGDLS and CDR2 YYNGEE. V gave up 0 bases and J gave up 8 bases, with 14 bases separating them. There are 15 residues in the CDR3. The CDR3 DNA sequence: TGTGCCAGCAGCGTAGCTGGCAGCTGGAGCGAAAAACTGTTTTTT. Amino acids: CASSVAGSWSEKLFF. The entire variable domain, with the rest obtained from reference TRBV9 and TRBJ1-4, is as follows: DSGVTQTPKHLITATGQRVTLRCSPRSGDLSVYWYQQSLDQGLQFLIQYYNGEERAKGNILERFSAQQFPDLHSELNLSSLELGDSALYFCASSVAGSWSEKLFFGSGTQLSVL.

The gene calls are TRBV5-4 and TRBJ2-1; 11 nucleotides line up with TRBD1. The CDR3 contains 15 residues. V gave up 1 base and J gave up 9 bases; unmatched junction bases: 6. CDR1 SGHNT and CDR2 YYREEE come from the germline V gene (reference sequence). CDR3 DNA sequence: TGTGCCAGCAGCTTGCCGGGACAGGGGGACGGTGAGCAGTTCTTC. Protein: CASSLPGQGDGEQFF.

The chain uses TRBV6-5 and TRBJ1-1, with TRBD1 matching over 8 bases. Germline CDR1 and CDR2: MNHEY and SVGAGI. The CDR3 is 15 amino acids. Trimming took 6 bases from V and 3 from J; bases not matched to a gene: 9. The CDR3 sequence: CASSPGQGLDTEAFF. The DNA for the CDR3 is TGTGCCAGCAGCCCCGGACAGGGTTTGGACACTGAAGCTTTCTTT.

J is TRBJ2-5 and V is TRBV6-5, with D unclear. This CDR3 is built from 11 residues. V was clipped by 3 bases and J by 5 bases, with 4 bases between them. In germline, CDR1 is MNHEY, CDR2 SVGAGI. CDR3 residues: CASSYLETQYF. The CDR3 DNA follows: TGTGCCAGCAGTTATTTGGAGACCCAGTACTTC.

This CDR3 reads CASSLGGFYEQYF. The CDR3 nucleotides read TGTGCCAGCAGCTTGGGGGGCTTCTACGAGCAGTACTTC. The chain has TRBV5-4 and TRBJ2-7; possibly TRBD1 for D (5 bases). This CDR3 is 13 amino acids long. The germline CDR1 and CDR2 sequences are SGHNT and YYREEE (reference sequence). Trimming left V 0 bases short and J 3 bases short, with 7 bases between.

This clone was picked up one time. J is TRBJ2-2 and V is TRBV27; D gene ambiguous. The V end lost 4 bases, the J end lost 0 bases, and 15 bases lay between the germline ends. The CDR3 spans 17 residues. Germline CDR1 reads MNHEY; CDR2 reads SMNVEV (reference sequence). The CDR3: CASSYSGPTTNTGELFF. The CDR3 DNA is TGTGCCAGCAGTTATTCCGGGCCAACGACGAACACCGGGGAGCTGTTTTTT.

The chain is built from TRBV7-9 and TRBJ2-1, with 16 bases lining up with TRBD2. V shed 5 bases and J 5 bases; nucleotides not matched to a gene: 6. CDR1 is SEHNR and CDR2 is FQNEAQ in the germline V gene (reference sequence). This CDR3 has 17 amino acids. The CDR3 region has the DNA TGTGCCAGCAGCCCCGGGACTAGCGGGAGGGGCGACAATGAGCAGTTCTTC. As protein: CASSPGTSGRGDNEQFF.

This rearrangement joins TRBV4-1 to TRBJ1-1, with D possibly being TRBD1 (5 bases). The CDR3 is 15 residues long. CDR1 MGHRA and CDR2 YSYEKL come from the germline V gene. Trimming shortened V by 1 base and J by 5 bases, and 14 bases separated the two germline ends. CDR3 nucleotide sequence: TGCGCCAGCAGCCAAGGAGGTTCGTCAGGGACTGAAGCTTTCTTT. This sequence encodes CASSQGGSSGTEAFF.

The DNA for the CDR3 is TGTGCCAGCAGCCCCTGGGGAGTCAACACTGAAGCTTTCTTT. The encoded protein is CASSPWGVNTEAFF. V is TRBV9 and J is TRBJ1-1, with no clear D. Looked up from germline, CDR1 is SGDLS and CDR2 is YYNGEE. Trimming removed 4 bases at V and 2 bases at J, with 12 bases between. The CDR3 totals 14 residues.

The rearrangement links TRBV6-5 to TRBJ2-7; D is undetermined. V was trimmed by 5 bases and J by 6 bases, leaving 20 bases between them. The CDR3 is 15 amino acids. Looked up from germline, CDR1 is MNHEY and CDR2 is SVGAGI. This chain's CDR3 is CASSRNAIRVPEQYF. The CDR3 DNA reads TGTGCCAGCAGTCGGAACGCGATTAGGGTCCCCGAGCAGTACTTC.

The chain has TRBV9 and TRBJ2-1, with 9 bases aligning to TRBD2. This CDR3 has 15 residues. Per germline, CDR1 SGDLS and CDR2 YYNGEE. The ends lost 4 bases at V and 5 bases at J; junction bases unmatched: 7. CDR3 sequence: CASSLSGSGNNEQFF. In nucleotides, the CDR3 is TGTGCCAGCAGCCTTAGCGGGAGCGGGAACAATGAGCAGTTCTTC. The full variable domain, with the rest looked up from reference TRBV9 and TRBJ2-1, is DSGVTQTPKHLITATGQRVTLRCSPRSGDLSVYWYQQSLDQGLQFLIQYYNGEERAKGNILERFSAQQFPDLHSELNLSSLELGDSALYFCASSLSGSGNNEQFFGPGTRLTVL.

V gene TRBV5-1 combines with J gene TRBJ2-1, with a tentative D call TRBD1 (5 bases). CDR1 and CDR2 (germline): SGHRS, YFSETQ. Trimming left V 4 bases short and J 4 bases short, with 15 bases between. The CDR3 extends over 15 amino acids. The CDR3 nucleotides read TGCGCCAGCAGCCAGACCGACAGCCTTTACAATGAGCAGTTCTTC. Amino acids: CASSQTDSLYNEQFF.